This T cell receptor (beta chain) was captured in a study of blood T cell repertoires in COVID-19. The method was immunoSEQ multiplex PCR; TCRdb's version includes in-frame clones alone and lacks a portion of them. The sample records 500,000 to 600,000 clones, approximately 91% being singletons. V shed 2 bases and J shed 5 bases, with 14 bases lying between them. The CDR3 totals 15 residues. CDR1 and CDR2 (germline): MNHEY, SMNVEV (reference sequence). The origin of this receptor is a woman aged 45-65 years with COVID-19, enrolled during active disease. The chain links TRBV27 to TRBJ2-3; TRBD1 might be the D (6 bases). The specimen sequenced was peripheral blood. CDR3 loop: CASSLAGAMVDTQYF. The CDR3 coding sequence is TGTGCCAGCAGTTTAGCAGGGGCAATGGTAGATACGCAGTATTTT.